Given below is one T cell receptor (beta chain) in context. The trim removed 6 bases at V and 4 bases at J, leaving 10 bases unmatched. Germline V CDR1 and CDR2: MGHDK, SYGVNS. The CDR3 sequence is 15 residues long. This record comes from a study of blood T cell repertoires in COVID-19. Study at large: PBMCs, B-cell-depleted T cells, or T cells provided the cDNA or gDNA that made up the material.

While infection was still active, Seattle patients were enrolled and then followed longitudinally. In the study's own analysis: Amplification of reference gene primers was used by the study to estimate nucleated cell counts. Method: immunoSEQ multiplex PCR; TCRdb's copy keeps in-frame clones and lacks some. V and J calls plus clone size are reproduced from that table; the DNA served to infer D and trimming. The top ten clones hold around 0.85% of a sample with 200,000 to 250,000 clones, more than 85% of them seen once. V is TRBV25-1 and J is TRBJ2-3, with 7 nucleotides matching TRBD2. This clonotype was obtained from a man between 60 and 75 years old with COVID-19, enrolled during active disease. Sequenced input: peripheral blood. The CDR3 reads CASSERGDLPDTQYF. The CDR3 DNA is TGTGCCAGCAGCGAACGGGGGGACCTGCCAGATACGCAGTATTTT.